This T cell receptor beta chain was sequenced for a study of blood T cell repertoires in COVID-19. Study as a whole: Whether acute or convalescent, the COVID-19 samples came from the United States, Italy and Spain.

Germline V lookup: CDR1 SGHRS, CDR2 YFSETQ. This CDR3 has 13 amino acids. With 9 bases clipped from V and 4 bases from J, the junction kept 8 bases outside the gene matches. As processed by the authors: Estimation of nucleated cell counts relied on the amplification of reference gene primers. The data were produced by immunoSEQ multiplex PCR, yet TCRdb's version contains in-frame clones alone and is incomplete. V, J and clone size are those of that table, while D and trimming were read from the DNA. The data show approximately 360,000 clones, around 90% seen once. The sequenced sample was peripheral blood. The TCR originated in a man aged 18 to 30 with active or convalescent COVID-19. J is TRBJ1-2 and V is TRBV5-1, with 8 bases lining up with TRBD1. The CDR3 nucleotides are TGCGCCACCGGACAGGGAGAGGGCTATGGCTACACCTTC. As protein: CATGQGEGYGYTF.